Here is one T cell receptor (beta chain) with its context. Antigen unknown. The sample is drawn from a study of cytomegalovirus exposure and HLA in healthy donors. This PCR relied on a set of 60 Vbeta primers and 13 Jbeta primers. Here immunoSEQ multiplex PCR was the method, and the copy in TCRdb shows in-frame clones only, minus some. Of about 160,000 clones listed, over 75% are singletons. Study outcomes and limitations: Earlier findings revealed that most TCR beta V segments proved productive either about 87% or about 30% of the time.

CDR1 is WNHNN and CDR2 is SYGVQD in the germline V gene (reference sequence). The V gene end was trimmed by 4 bases and the J gene end by 1 base; junction bases not matched to a gene: 6. CDR3 size: 16 residues. The rearrangement joins TRBV10-1 to TRBJ2-1, with TRBD2 matching 8 bases. This TCR was sampled from a woman in her forties or fifties in good health and CMV-seropositive. What was sequenced was PBMCs. The CDR3 sequence is CASSGRSGSSYNEQFF. DNA of the CDR3: TGCGCCAGCAGTGGACGAAGCGGGAGTTCCTACAATGAGCAGTTCTTC.